The 15 T cell receptor beta chains reported below all come from one sample, sequenced in a study of T cell responses to AZD1222 COVID-19 vaccine. Measured with immunoSEQ multiplex PCR; TCRdb has only the in-frame clones, and not every one. Of about 160,000 clones in the sample, about 90% are singletons; the top ten hold under 2.5%. The sample here was peripheral blood, taken on day 0 of AZD1222 vaccination. The receptors here all came from an adult in good health.

The CDR3: CASSPDRLSGNTIYF. CDR3 DNA: TGCGCCAGCAGCCCAGACAGGCTCTCTGGAAACACCATATATTTT. This chain links TRBV5-1 with TRBJ1-3; D might be TRBD1 (6 bases). Looked up from germline, CDR1 is SGHRS and CDR2 is YFSETQ. The CDR3 covers 15 residues. V shed 4 bases and J shed 0 bases, with 11 bases lying between them.

This clone was seen a single time. The V call is TRBV30, the J call TRBJ1-3; no clear D gene. The CDR3 extends over 14 amino acids. Looked up from germline, CDR1 is GTSNPN and CDR2 is SVGIG (reference sequence). V was trimmed by 4 bases and J by 4 bases, leaving 14 bases between them. CDR3 DNA sequence: TGTGCCTGGACCCCCCGAGGTGGCGGAAACACCATATATTTT. Translated: CAWTPRGGGNTIYF.

The rearrangement joins TRBV10-1 to TRBJ2-3; D is unclear. The V end lost 2 bases, the J end lost 8 bases, and 11 bases lay between the germline ends. This CDR3 is built from 13 residues. Germline-derived CDR1 and CDR2 are WNHNN and SYGVQD (reference sequence). The CDR3 here is CASSETAPGTQYF. As DNA, the CDR3 is TGCGCCAGCAGTGAGACGGCCCCGGGTACGCAGTATTTT.

This clone was seen a handful of times. The rearrangement joins TRBV27 to TRBJ2-7, with a tentative D call TRBD1 (6 bases). The CDR3 loop spans 19 amino acids. V was pared by 4 bases and J by 2 bases, with 27 bases between. From germline, CDR1 is MNHEY and CDR2 SMNVEV (reference sequence). The CDR3 coding sequence is TGTGCCAGCAGTTCCTCCGCAGTTAGACAGGCCAGAACCCCCTACGAGCAGTACTTC. This encodes CASSSSAVRQARTPYEQYF.

The chain has TRBV2 and TRBJ1-1, with 9 nucleotides matching TRBD1. CDR3 length equals 16 residues. Germline loops: CDR1 SNHLY, CDR2 FYNNEI. Unmatched junction bases numbered 18, after V lost 5 bases and J lost 11 bases. The CDR3 loop is CASSYAPLGTGFKAFF. In DNA, the CDR3 is TGTGCCAGCAGTTACGCACCTTTAGGGACAGGGTTTAAGGCTTTCTTT.

The rearrangement uses TRBV27 and TRBJ1-1; D gene ambiguous. V shed 4 bases and J shed 3 bases, with 12 bases lying between them. CDR1 MNHEY and CDR2 SMNVEV come from the germline V gene (reference sequence). The length of the CDR3 is 14 residues. The CDR3 nucleotides read TGTGCCAGCAGTTCCCTACAGCGATACACTGAAGCTTTCTTT. Translated: CASSSLQRYTEAFF.

The chain uses TRBV27 and TRBJ1-3, with D possibly TRBD1 on 5 matching bases. Germline lookup yields CDR1 MNHEY and CDR2 SMNVEV (reference sequence). The CDR3 is made up of 15 amino acids. Between the trimmed V and J ends, which lost 5 bases and 2 bases, there was a span of 13 bases. The CDR3 DNA sequence: TGTGCCAGCAGTCTCGGTTCAGGGACTGGAAACACCATATATTTT. It is translated as CASSLGSGTGNTIYF.

This chain links TRBV2 with TRBJ1-4; the D is unclear. Trimming pared 7 bases from V and 8 bases from J, leaving 14 bases between. CDR3 size: 13 residues. The germline V gene encodes CDR1 SNHLY and CDR2 FYNNEI. The CDR3 coding sequence is TGTGCCAGCATCATGACACCAACCGAAAAACTGTTTTTT. This sequence encodes CASIMTPTEKLFF.

The genes are TRBV28 and TRBJ1-1; D perhaps matches TRBD1 (6 bases). The CDR3 runs 16 residues. The germline V and J ends were trimmed by 2 bases and 3 bases, with 16 bases remaining between them. Germline CDR1 is MDHEN and CDR2 is SYDVKM. The CDR3 region is CASSLNTGYTDTEAFF. As DNA, the CDR3 is TGTGCCAGCAGTTTAAACACAGGGTATACGGACACTGAAGCTTTCTTT.

The chain employs TRBV28 and TRBJ1-5; D may be TRBD1 (6 bases). Germline loops: CDR1 MDHEN, CDR2 SYDVKM. Trimming removed 7 bases from V and 3 bases from J, with 13 bases in between. This CDR3 contains 14 residues. The CDR3 spells CASTGGQPNQPQHF. The DNA for the CDR3 is TGTGCCAGCACCGGAGGACAGCCCAATCAGCCCCAGCATTTT.

V is TRBV5-4 and J is TRBJ1-1; no reliable D call. Per germline, CDR1 SGHNT and CDR2 YYREEE (reference sequence). This CDR3 has 15 residues. Trimming removed 4 bases at V and 2 bases at J, with 15 bases between. This chain's CDR3 is CASSRTPGINTEAFF. DNA of the CDR3: TGTGCCAGCAGCCGAACCCCAGGCATAAACACTGAAGCTTTCTTT.

The V call is TRBV6-5, the J call TRBJ1-2; a possible D gene is TRBD1 (5 bases). With 8 bases removed from V and 4 bases from J, the gap between germline ends came to 17 bases. Germline CDR1 is MNHEY and CDR2 is SVGAGI. The CDR3 extends over 14 amino acids. The CDR3: CASARDGGTYGYTF. Written as DNA, the CDR3 is TGTGCCAGCGCACGGGACGGAGGAACCTATGGCTACACCTTC.

The chain uses TRBV5-5 and TRBJ2-3; D is unclear. CDR3 length: 11 amino acids. Between the trimmed V and J ends, which lost 7 bases and 4 bases, there was a span of 7 bases. Germline CDR1 and CDR2: SGHKS and YYEKEE (reference sequence). The CDR3 reads CASGLADTQYF. The CDR3 bases are TGTGCCAGCGGTTTGGCAGATACGCAGTATTTT.

The CDR3: CASSPRSFSYNEQFF. CDR3 bases: TGTGCCAGCAGCCCCCGGTCCTTCTCCTACAATGAGCAGTTCTTC. This chain links TRBV9 with TRBJ2-1; D is ambiguous. The CDR3 is 15 amino acids. CDR1 and CDR2 from the germline V gene are SGDLS and YYNGEE. The V and J ends lost 4 bases and 0 bases respectively, with 11 bases between them.

This clone was found once. This chain links TRBV19 with TRBJ2-3; 13 nucleotides agree with TRBD2. The germline V gene has CDR1 LNHDA and CDR2 SQIVND (reference sequence). V was pared by 4 bases and J by 3 bases, with 1 base of the junction left unmatched. The CDR3 is made up of 15 amino acids. This CDR3 reads CASSKLAGGTDTQYF. The CDR3 DNA follows: TGTGCCAGTAGTAAACTAGCGGGAGGGACAGATACGCAGTATTTT. The variable domain in full, completed from reference TRBV19 and TRBJ2-3, reads DGGITQSPKYLFRKEGQNVTLSCEQNLNHDAMYWYRQDPGQGLRLIYYSQIVNDFQKGDIAEGYSVSREKKESFPLTVTSAQKNPTAFYLCASSKLAGGTDTQYFGPGTRLTVL.